Following are 2 T cell receptor beta chains from one sample sequenced in a study of blood T cell repertoires in COVID-19. Sequencing was performed with immunoSEQ multiplex PCR; in TCRdb, only in-frame clones are kept and a portion is missing. The sample contains about 160,000 clones, approximately 85% of which appear only once. Sequencing used peripheral blood. Receptor source: a man in his forties or fifties who had recovered from COVID-19.

This clone was counted a single time. The chain has TRBV29-1 and TRBJ1-2; D ambiguous. With 2 bases removed from V and 8 bases from J, the gap between germline ends came to 21 bases. CDR3 length: 15 amino acids. CDR1 is SQVTM and CDR2 is ANQGSEA in the germline V gene. The CDR3 DNA is TGCAGCGTTGAAAGGCCCATTGTCCGGGAGGTGGGCTACACCTTC. Its translation is CSVERPIVREVGYTF.

CDR3 protein: CSCAGGSDNEQFF. As DNA, the CDR3 is TGCAGCTGCGCGGGAGGGTCCGACAATGAGCAGTTCTTC. V is TRBV29-1 and J is TRBJ2-1; 9 positions match TRBD2. Germline V gives CDR1 SQVTM, CDR2 ANQGSEA. V lost 8 bases to trimming and J lost 5 bases; unmatched junction nucleotides: 7. The CDR3 is 13 amino acids.